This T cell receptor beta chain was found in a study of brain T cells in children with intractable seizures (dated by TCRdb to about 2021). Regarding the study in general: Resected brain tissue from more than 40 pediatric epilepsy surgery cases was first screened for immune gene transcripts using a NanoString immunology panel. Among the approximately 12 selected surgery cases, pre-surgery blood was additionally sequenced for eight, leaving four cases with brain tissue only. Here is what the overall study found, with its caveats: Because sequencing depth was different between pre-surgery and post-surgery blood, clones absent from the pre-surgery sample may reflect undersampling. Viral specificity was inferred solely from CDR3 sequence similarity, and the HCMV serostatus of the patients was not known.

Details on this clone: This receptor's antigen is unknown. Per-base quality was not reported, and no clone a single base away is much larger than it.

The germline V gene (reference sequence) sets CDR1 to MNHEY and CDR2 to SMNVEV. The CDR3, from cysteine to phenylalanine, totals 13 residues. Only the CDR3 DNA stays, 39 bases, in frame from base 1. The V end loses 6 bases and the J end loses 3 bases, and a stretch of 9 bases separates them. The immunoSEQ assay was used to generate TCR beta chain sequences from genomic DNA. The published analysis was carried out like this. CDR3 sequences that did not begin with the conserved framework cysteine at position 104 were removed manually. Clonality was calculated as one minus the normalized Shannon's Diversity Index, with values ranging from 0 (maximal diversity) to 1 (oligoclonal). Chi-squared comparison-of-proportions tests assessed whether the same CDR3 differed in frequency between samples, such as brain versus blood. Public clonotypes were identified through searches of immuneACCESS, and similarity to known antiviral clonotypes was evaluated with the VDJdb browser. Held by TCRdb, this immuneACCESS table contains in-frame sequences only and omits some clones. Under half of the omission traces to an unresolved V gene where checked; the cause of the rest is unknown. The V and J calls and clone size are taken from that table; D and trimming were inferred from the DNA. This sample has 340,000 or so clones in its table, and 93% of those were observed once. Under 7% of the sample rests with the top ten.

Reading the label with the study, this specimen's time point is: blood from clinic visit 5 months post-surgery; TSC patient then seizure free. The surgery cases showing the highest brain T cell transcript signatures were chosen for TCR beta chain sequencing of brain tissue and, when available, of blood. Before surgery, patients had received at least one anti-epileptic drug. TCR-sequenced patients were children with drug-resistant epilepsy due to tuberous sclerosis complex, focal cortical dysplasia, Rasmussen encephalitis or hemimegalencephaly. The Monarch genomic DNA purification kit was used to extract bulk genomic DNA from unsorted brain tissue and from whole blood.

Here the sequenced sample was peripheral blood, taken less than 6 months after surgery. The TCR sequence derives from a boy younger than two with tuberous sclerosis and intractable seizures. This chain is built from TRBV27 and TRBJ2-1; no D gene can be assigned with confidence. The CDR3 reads CASSRTDYNEQFF. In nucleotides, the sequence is TGTGCCAGCAGCCGGACCGACTACAATGAGCAGTTCTTC.